This passage covers 5 T cell receptor beta chains from one sample sequenced in a study of vaccination and CD4 T cells after COVID-19. No antigen has been identified for these receptors. Treatment in this sample: roughly nine-day PBMC culture with coronavirus spike peptide pools or control peptides (ViraFEST assay). The Oncomine TCR Beta short-read assay sequenced DNA from cultured CD4+ T cells. MiXCR was run by TCRdb on the PCR reads, yielding one entry per CDR3 protein. The sample has about 11,000 distinct CDR3 sequences; approximately 50% are singletons. Sequenced material: CD4+ T cells from blood, cultured in vitro. The receptors were sampled from a human donor who had recovered from COVID-19.

This chain links TRBV7-3 with TRBJ2-5, with 8 bases fitting TRBD2. The length of the CDR3 is 14 residues. Trimming took 2 bases from V and 2 from J; bases not matched to a gene: 1. Germline-derived CDR1 and CDR2 are SGHTA and FQGTGA. The CDR3 spells CASSLGLAQETQYF. The CDR3 nucleotides are TGTGCCAGCAGCTTAGGACTAGCACAAGAGACCCAGTACTTC.

Only a few counts were recorded for this clonotype. This chain uses TRBV28 with TRBJ2-3; possibly TRBD2 for D (6 bases). The CDR3 loop spans 16 amino acids. CDR1 and CDR2 from the germline V gene are MDHEN and SYDVKM. Deletions cut 3 bases from V and 0 bases from J, with 13 bases between. The chain's CDR3 is CASSFGSGTSTDTQYF. CDR3 nucleotide sequence: TGTGCCAGCAGTTTTGGTAGCGGAACTAGCACAGATACGCAGTATTTT.

The chain carries TRBV30 and TRBJ2-7; 8 positions agree with TRBD2. The CDR3 spans 12 residues. CDR1 is GTSNPN, CDR2 SVGIG, per germline (reference sequence). Unmatched junction bases numbered 0, after V lost 2 bases and J lost 3 bases. CDR3 coding DNA: TGTGCCTGGAGTCTAGCGGGCTACGAGCAGTACTTC. Protein: CAWSLAGYEQYF.

The J gene is TRBJ2-2, the V gene TRBV6-1, with 8 bases aligning to TRBD2. Per germline, CDR1 MNHNS and CDR2 SASEGT. This CDR3 is built from 14 residues. V was clipped by 7 bases and J by 4 bases; unmatched bases: 5. The chain's CDR3 is CASKRERVTGELFF. The CDR3 DNA reads TGTGCCAGCAAGCGGGAGCGGGTCACCGGGGAGCTGTTTTTT.

The chain employs TRBV20-1 and TRBJ1-1, with 11 bases that match TRBD1. The V segment lost 2 bases and the J segment 5 bases; nucleotides outside the gene matches: 4. CDR1 and CDR2 from the germline V gene are DFQATT and SNEGSKA (reference sequence). The length of the CDR3 is 14 residues. The CDR3 loop is CSARTGTGGTEAFF. The CDR3 DNA sequence: TGCAGTGCTAGAACCGGGACAGGGGGTACTGAAGCTTTCTTT.